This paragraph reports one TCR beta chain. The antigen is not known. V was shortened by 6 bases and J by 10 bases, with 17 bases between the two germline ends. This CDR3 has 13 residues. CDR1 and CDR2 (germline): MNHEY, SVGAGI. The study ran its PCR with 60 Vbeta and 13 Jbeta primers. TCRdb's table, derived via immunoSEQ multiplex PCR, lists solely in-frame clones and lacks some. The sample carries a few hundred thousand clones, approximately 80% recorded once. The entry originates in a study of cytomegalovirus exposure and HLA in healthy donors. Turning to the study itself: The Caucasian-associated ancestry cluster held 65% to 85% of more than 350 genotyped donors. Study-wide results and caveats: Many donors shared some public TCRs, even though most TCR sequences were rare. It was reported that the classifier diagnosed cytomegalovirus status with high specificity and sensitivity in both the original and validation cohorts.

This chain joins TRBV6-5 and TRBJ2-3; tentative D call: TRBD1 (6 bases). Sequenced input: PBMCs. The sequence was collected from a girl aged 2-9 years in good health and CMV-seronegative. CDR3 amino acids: CASSSTGFVAQYF. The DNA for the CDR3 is TGTGCCAGCAGCTCGACAGGATTTGTTGCGCAGTATTTT.